These 11 T cell receptor beta chains share one sample of origin, sequenced in a study of PD-1 blockade in mismatch repair-deficient tumors. Here immunoSEQ multiplex PCR was the method, and the copy in TCRdb shows in-frame clones only, minus some. Among approximately 80,000 clones listed, roughly 80% were seen once. The source material was peripheral blood, sampled 44 weeks after starting pembrolizumab. The receptors were gathered from an adult with mismatch repair-deficient cancer.

The chain employs TRBV5-5 and TRBJ1-5; possibly TRBD1 for D (6 bases). Germline CDR1 and CDR2: SGHKS and YYEKEE (reference sequence). V lost 0 bases, J lost 2 bases, and 9 bases lay in between. This CDR3 region has 15 residues. CDR3 DNA sequence: TGTGCCAGCAGCTTGGAGGGGGGCGGCAATCAGCCCCAGCATTTT. It specifies CASSLEGGGNQPQHF.

This clone turned up a few times. The rearrangement uses TRBV5-1 and TRBJ2-7, with 13 nucleotides matching TRBD2. Unmatched junction bases numbered 9, after V lost 0 bases and J lost 3 bases. Germline V gene data show CDR1 as SGHRS and CDR2 as YFSETQ. This CDR3 contains 18 residues. CDR3: CASSLDTSGRALYYEQYF. The CDR3 coding sequence is TGCGCCAGCAGCTTGGATACTAGCGGGAGGGCCTTATACTACGAGCAGTACTTC.

J is TRBJ2-6 and V is TRBV15, with a weak D call TRBD2 (5 bases). In germline, CDR1 is LNHNV, CDR2 YYDKDF (reference sequence). V lost 1 base to trimming and J lost 1 base, with 5 bases between them. The CDR3 is made up of 15 amino acids. In nucleotides, the CDR3 is TGTGCCACCAGCAGAGGAGGGTCTGGGGCCAACGTCCTGACTTTC. As protein: CATSRGGSGANVLTF. The full variable domain, with the rest looked up from reference TRBV15 and TRBJ2-6, is DAMVIQNPRYQVTQFGKPVTLSCSQTLNHNVMYWYQQKSSQAPKLLFHYYDKDFNNEADTPDNFQSRRPNTSFCFLDIRSPGLGDTAMYLCATSRGGSGANVLTFGAGSRLTVL.

The J gene is TRBJ1-2, the V gene TRBV28, with no clear D. The CDR3 runs to 12 residues. Per the germline V gene, CDR1 is MDHEN and CDR2 is SYDVKM. V gave up 5 bases and J gave up 2 bases, with 6 bases separating them. The CDR3 here is CASSRGNYGYTF. CDR3 coding DNA: TGTGCCAGCAGTCGAGGGAACTATGGCTACACCTTC.

The chain joins TRBV15 to TRBJ2-5; 7 bases line up with TRBD2. The CDR3 totals 12 residues. Germline CDR1 LNHNV, CDR2 YYDKDF (reference sequence). The ends lost 8 bases at V and 5 bases at J; junction bases unmatched: 5. The CDR3 DNA sequence: TGTGCCACCTCCGGGGGAGGGGAGACCCAGTACTTC. Amino acid sequence: CATSGGGETQYF.

The genes are TRBV11-2 and TRBJ1-4, with 11 positions matching TRBD1. Germline lookup yields CDR1 SGHAT and CDR2 FQNNGV. V was clipped by 5 bases and J by 8 bases; unmatched bases: 7. This CDR3 is 15 amino acids long. CDR3 nucleotides: TGTGCCAGCAGCGCTGGGACAGGGGGTTACGAAAAACTGTTTTTT. Translated: CASSAGTGGYEKLFF.

The V and J genes are TRBV5-6 and TRBJ2-5; no firm D call. This CDR3 contains 14 residues. Trimming removed 0 bases from V and 7 bases from J, with 13 bases in between. Looked up from germline, CDR1 is SGHDT and CDR2 is YYEEEE. CDR3 residues: CASSLGTSMLTQYF. CDR3 nucleotides: TGTGCCAGCAGCTTGGGGACCTCCATGTTGACCCAGTACTTC. The full variable domain, with the rest looked up from reference TRBV5-6 and TRBJ2-5, is DAGVTQSPTHLIKTRGQQVTLRCSPKSGHDTVSWYQQALGQGPQFIFQYYEEEERQRGNFPDRFSGHQFPNYSSELNVNALLLGDSALYLCASSLGTSMLTQYFGPGTRLLVL.

The rearrangement links TRBV15 to TRBJ1-3; no definite D call. This CDR3 has 15 residues. Germline V gene sequence: CDR1 LNHNV, CDR2 YYDKDF (reference sequence). Deletions cut 0 bases from V and 1 base from J, with 7 bases between. In DNA, the CDR3 is TGTGCCACCAGCAGAGATCTGCTGTCTGGAAACACCATATATTTT. Protein: CATSRDLLSGNTIYF. Based on the CDR3 plus reference TRBV15 and TRBJ1-3, the full variable domain is DAMVIQNPRYQVTQFGKPVTLSCSQTLNHNVMYWYQQKSSQAPKLLFHYYDKDFNNEADTPDNFQSRRPNTSFCFLDIRSPGLGDTAMYLCATSRDLLSGNTIYFGEGSWLTVV.

The sample holds a few counts of this clone. The chain links TRBV27 to TRBJ1-5; D ambiguous. The germline gives CDR1 MNHEY, CDR2 SMNVEV (reference sequence). The V end was cut by 6 bases, the J end by 4 bases, with 10 bases between. This CDR3 is built from 13 residues. CDR3 in DNA: TGTGCCAGCAGCGACTATAGAAATCAGCCCCAGCATTTT. The encoded protein is CASSDYRNQPQHF.

This clone appeared a few times. The chain employs TRBV2 and TRBJ1-2; D unclear. V was pared by 4 bases and J by 2 bases, with 8 bases between. CDR1 SNHLY and CDR2 FYNNEI come from the germline V gene. This CDR3 has 13 residues. The CDR3 DNA reads TGTGCCAGCAGTGCGGCCCGCAACTATGGCTACACCTTC. Protein sequence: CASSAARNYGYTF.

V is TRBV2 and J is TRBJ1-4, with D perhaps TRBD1 (6 bases). The CDR3 covers 18 residues. Looked up from germline, CDR1 is SNHLY and CDR2 is FYNNEI. V was trimmed by 2 bases and J by 3 bases, leaving 19 bases between them. CDR3 amino acids: CASSESGALLVANEKLFF. CDR3 DNA sequence: TGTGCCAGCAGTGAATCAGGGGCTTTACTTGTGGCTAATGAAAAACTGTTTTTT.